This T cell receptor (beta chain) was obtained from a study of chemoradiotherapy in HPV16-positive cancers. Produced via immunoSEQ multiplex PCR; TCRdb's table is partial and in-frame only. Altogether several thousand clones are present, 90% to 97% being singletons, with the ten largest covering roughly 3.2%. In the case of this clone: Antigen unknown.

Study conclusions and caveats: HPV-specific T cells were functionally defined from only a couple of HPV16-positive patients. Non-HPV-specific T cells did not expand in tumors during treatment, whereas candidate HPV-specific clones and E7-related motifs did. In HPV16-positive patients, HPV-responsive T-cell expansion tracked better recurrence-free survival.

Repeated repertoire sampling spanned the course of chemoradiotherapy. The TCR comes from a human donor with HPV-associated anogenital cancer. This specimen was tumor tissue, taken from a patient who underwent chemoradiotherapy.

The CDR3 spells CASSQPGQGATNEKLFF. The CDR3 nucleotides are TGTGCCAGTAGTCAGCCCGGACAGGGAGCAACTAATGAAAAACTGTTTTTT. This chain joins TRBV19 and TRBJ1-4, with 8 bases fitting TRBD1. V lost 5 bases to trimming and J lost 0 bases; unmatched junction nucleotides: 8. The CDR3 has 17 residues. The germline V gene encodes CDR1 LNHDA and CDR2 SQIVND (reference sequence). The full variable domain, in which reference TRBV19 and TRBJ1-4 provide the parts outside the CDR3, is DGGITQSPKYLFRKEGQNVTLSCEQNLNHDAMYWYRQDPGQGLRLIYYSQIVNDFQKGDIAEGYSVSREKKESFPLTVTSAQKNPTAFYLCASSQPGQGATNEKLFFGSGTQLSVL.